A selection of T cell receptor beta chains follows, all from one sample in a study of blood T cell repertoires in COVID-19. The table came from immunoSEQ multiplex PCR; TCRdb's copy has only in-frame clones and leaves some out. The sample includes around 130,000 clones, roughly 80% of them seen just once. The sample taken for sequencing was peripheral blood. These receptor sequences come from a human donor in a cohort sampled during active COVID-19. CDR3s include the opening cysteine and the closing phenylalanine or tryptophan. D genes are given only for firm matches. The size entry is marked missing in some rows and otherwise reads once, few, many or a size class.

CDR3aa	CDR3nt	abundance	d_gene	v_gene	j_gene
CASSTGQAHEKLFF	TGTGCCAGCAGCACAGGACAGGCCCATGAAAAACTGTTTTTT	few	TRBD1	TRBV7-9	TRBJ1-4
CASSSGRVDYEQYF	TGCGCCAGCAGCTCGGGGAGAGTAGACTACGAGCAGTACTTC	-	-	TRBV5-1	TRBJ2-7
CASRYGGAFSYEQYF	TGTGCCAGCAGATATGGGGGGGCTTTCTCCTACGAGCAGTACTTC	-	-	TRBV7-9	TRBJ2-7
CASTDSFYEQYF	TGCGCCAGCACCGACAGCTTCTACGAGCAGTACTTC	once	-	TRBV5-1	TRBJ2-7
CASSQLAGREPQHF	TGTGCCAGCAGCCAATTGGCGGGGCGAGAGCCCCAGCATTTT	-	-	TRBV3-1/TRBV3-2	TRBJ1-5
CASSRTRGTLPLKPTANEKLFF	TGCGCCAGCAGCCGGACAAGGGGAACGCTCCCTCTGAAACCTACAGCTAATGAAAAACTGTTTTTT	few	-	TRBV4-1	TRBJ1-4
CASIRGETQYF	TGTGCCAGCATCAGGGGAGAGACCCAGTACTTC	-	-	TRBV6-5	TRBJ2-5
CASSLPGQGAGYTF	TGTGCCAGCTCACTCCCGGGACAGGGGGCAGGCTACACCTTC	-	TRBD1	TRBV18	TRBJ1-2
CASSAGGRGYTF	TGTGCCAGCAGTGCAGGGGGTCGGGGCTACACCTTC	-	TRBD1	TRBV27	TRBJ1-2
CSASQDTEAFF	TGCAGTGCTAGTCAGGACACTGAAGCTTTCTTT	once	-	TRBV20-1	TRBJ1-1
CASSLMSGTEAFF	TGTGCCAGCAGCTTAATGAGCGGTACTGAAGCTTTCTTT	-	-	TRBV7-2	TRBJ1-1
CASRNRGDQPQHF	TGTGCCAGCAGAAACAGGGGAGATCAGCCCCAGCATTTT	once	TRBD1	TRBV2	TRBJ1-5
CASRLGQGFDEQFF	TGTGCCAGCCGCCTGGGACAGGGGTTTGATGAGCAGTTCTTC	-	TRBD1	TRBV28	TRBJ2-1
CASSPRGQSTDTQYF	TGTGCCAGCAGCCCGAGGGGACAGAGCACAGATACGCAGTATTTT	-	TRBD1	TRBV5-6	TRBJ2-3
CASSQVAGGLEAFF	TGTGCCAGCAGCCAAGTCGCAGGGGGCCTTGAAGCTTTCTTT	-	TRBD1	TRBV14	TRBJ1-1
CASRETGAHSPLHF	TGTGCCAGCAGAGAGACAGGGGCCCATTCACCCCTCCACTTT	-	TRBD1	TRBV25-1	TRBJ1-6
CASSKAGHGSNQPQHF	TGTGCCAGCAGCAAAGCGGGCCATGGTAGCAATCAGCCCCAGCATTTT	-	-	TRBV21-1	TRBJ1-5
CASSITGGATGELFF	TGTGCCAGTAGTATCACAGGGGGCGCAACCGGGGAGCTGTTTTTT	-	TRBD1	TRBV19	TRBJ2-2
CASSWRGSNQPQHF	TGTGCCAGCAGTTGGCGGGGGAGCAATCAGCCCCAGCATTTT	-	-	TRBV5-8	TRBJ1-5
CASSRQGMTTGELFF	TGTGCCAGCAGTCGACAGGGAATGACCACCGGGGAGCTGTTTTTT	-	TRBD1	TRBV6-4	TRBJ2-2
CASSLDLGQAEQYF	TGTGCCAGCAGCTTAGATCTGGGACAGGCAGAGCAGTACTTC	-	TRBD1	TRBV11-2	TRBJ2-7
CASSLNRLAGGLSTDTQYF	TGTGCCAGCAGCTTGAACCGACTAGCGGGGGGGCTGAGCACAGATACGCAGTATTTT	-	TRBD2	TRBV5-6	TRBJ2-3
CASSNQDRGEKLFF	TGTGCCAGCTCAAACCAGGACAGGGGTGAAAAACTGTTTTTT	-	TRBD1	TRBV18	TRBJ1-4
CASSQDNRRITEAFF	TGTGCCAGCAGCCAAGATAACAGGAGAATCACTGAAGCTTTCTTT	-	-	TRBV3-1/TRBV3-2	TRBJ1-1
CASSQTPLNYGYTF	TGCGCCAGCAGCCAGACTCCCCTTAACTATGGCTACACCTTC	-	-	TRBV4-1	TRBJ1-2
CASSLGSSGNTIYF	TGTGCCAGCAGCTTGGGGAGCTCTGGAAACACCATATATTTT	few	-	TRBV5-4	TRBJ1-3
CASSSIDSSVVKPEAFF	TGTGCCAGCAGCTCAATAGACAGTTCGGTAGTGAAACCTGAAGCTTTCTTT	-	-	TRBV7-9	TRBJ1-1
CASSLDGGGYEQYF	TGTGCCAGCAGCTTAGATGGGGGGGGCTATGAGCAGTACTTC	-	-	TRBV11-2	TRBJ2-7
CATSDRDRTIYEQYF	TGTGCCACCAGTGACCGGGACAGGACGATCTACGAGCAGTACTTC	-	TRBD1	TRBV24-1	TRBJ2-7
CASSSGDRVGYGYTF	TGTGCCAGCAGTTCCGGGGACAGGGTGGGCTATGGCTACACCTTC	-	TRBD1	TRBV6-5	TRBJ1-2
CASSPFYSNQPQHF	TGTGCCAGCTCACCATTTTATAGCAATCAGCCCCAGCATTTT	once	-	TRBV18	TRBJ1-5
CASSIVDRGFTDTQYF	TGCGCCAGCAGCATAGTAGACAGGGGGTTCACAGATACGCAGTATTTT	-	TRBD1	TRBV5-1	TRBJ2-3
CASSPARSGGRQPQHF	TGTGCCAGCTCACCCGCGAGATCCGGCGGTAGACAGCCCCAGCATTTT	few	-	TRBV18	TRBJ1-5
CASSSIGVRQETQYF	TGTGCCAGCAGTTCGATCGGGGTGCGGCAGGAGACCCAGTACTTC	-	-	TRBV6-5	TRBJ2-5
CASSQPNGGLSGYTF	TGTGCCAGCAGCCAACCGAATGGGGGGTTAAGTGGCTACACCTTC	-	-	TRBV3-1/TRBV3-2	TRBJ1-2
CASSPPRTGLSGNTIYF	TGTGCCAGCTCACCACCGAGGACAGGGTTATCTGGAAACACCATATATTTT	-	TRBD1	TRBV18	TRBJ1-3
CASRKTGDGYTF	TGTGCCAGCAGAAAAACAGGGGACGGCTACACCTTC	-	TRBD1	TRBV12-3/TRBV12-4	TRBJ1-2
CASSSGQGGRYGYTF	TGTGCCAGCAGCTCGGGACAGGGCGGTCGCTATGGCTACACCTTC	-	TRBD1	TRBV5-4	TRBJ1-2
CASSPSGGAPDEQYF	TGTGCCAGCAGCCCCAGCGGGGGGGCCCCCGACGAGCAGTACTTC	-	TRBD2	TRBV7-9	TRBJ2-7
CASSPPGGTEAFF	TGCGCCAGCAGCCCCCCGGGGGGCACTGAAGCTTTCTTT	-	-	TRBV5-1	TRBJ1-1
CASSQPPDSLIGEQFF	TGTGCCAGCAGCCAACCCCCGGACAGTCTTATCGGTGAGCAGTTCTTC	-	-	TRBV7-9	TRBJ2-1
CASSLGGRTDTQYF	TGTGCCAGCAGCTTAGGCGGGCGCACAGATACGCAGTATTTT	-	-	TRBV11-2	TRBJ2-3